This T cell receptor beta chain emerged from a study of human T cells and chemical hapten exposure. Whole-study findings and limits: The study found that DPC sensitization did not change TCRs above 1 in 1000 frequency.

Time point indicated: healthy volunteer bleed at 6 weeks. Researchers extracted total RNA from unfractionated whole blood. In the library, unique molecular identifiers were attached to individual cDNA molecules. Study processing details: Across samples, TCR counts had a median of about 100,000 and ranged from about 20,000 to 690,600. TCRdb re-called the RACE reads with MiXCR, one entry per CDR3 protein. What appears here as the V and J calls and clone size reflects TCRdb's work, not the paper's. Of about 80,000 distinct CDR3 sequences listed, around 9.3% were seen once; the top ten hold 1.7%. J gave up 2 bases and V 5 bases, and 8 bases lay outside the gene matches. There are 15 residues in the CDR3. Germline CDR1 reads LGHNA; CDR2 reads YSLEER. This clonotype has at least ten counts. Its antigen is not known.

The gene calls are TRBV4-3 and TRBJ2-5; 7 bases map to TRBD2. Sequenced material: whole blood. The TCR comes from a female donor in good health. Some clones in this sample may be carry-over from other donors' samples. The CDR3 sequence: CASSKSILAQETQYF. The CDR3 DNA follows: TGCGCCAGCAGCAAGAGCATACTAGCGCAAGAGACCCAGTACTTC.